One TCR beta chain is described in this entry. What it binds is not known. Relative to the germline gene, one junction end is altered; a read error may explain this. The CDR3 is 20 residues long. Germline assignment: CDR1 LGHNA and CDR2 YNFKEQ. The sample comes from a study of blood T cells in healthy people across ages. General study findings and limits: Diversity was higher, and naive CD4+ cells more numerous, in long-lived donors than in aged donors. Changes in expanded clonotypes were possibly confounded, as the CMV status of donors was unknown.

Each donor gave roughly 9.8 milliliters of peripheral blood. PCR was performed a second time for roughly 7 to 11 cycles using a sample-barcoded 5' primer and a J-beta primer mix. MiXCR, run by TCRdb on the 5' RACE reads, gives a single entry per CDR3 protein. In the table there are 1.8 million or so distinct CDR3 sequences, roughly 43% of which are singletons. Material: blood. The V gene is TRBV4-2, the J gene TRBJ2-1; a weak D match, TRBD1 (5 bases). The source is a human donor in good health. The CDR3 bases are TGTGCCAACAGCCGGCGATGGGGCATGGTGTCGGCTCCCGTCCACAATGAGCAGTTCTTC. As protein: CANSRRWGMVSAPVHNEQFF.